One and the same sample provided the 24 T cell receptor beta chains below, sequenced in a study of control samples from healthy donors and cancer patients (dated by TCRdb to the early 2020s). Library method: the immunoSEQ multiplex PCR assay. Held by TCRdb, this immuneACCESS table contains in-frame sequences only and omits some clones. Under half of the omission traces to an unresolved V gene where checked; the cause of the rest is unknown. The table for this sample lists about 20,000 clones; around 84% of them were counted only once. The biggest ten clones account for less than 30% of the sample. Sequencing was performed on PBMCs. All receptors derive from a woman between 65 and 79 years old with lung cancer.

The chain couples TRBV29-1 to TRBJ2-3; TRBD1 is a possible D gene (5 bases). Trimming left V 7 bases short and J 6 bases short, with 11 bases between. CDR3 size: 11 residues. CDR1 SQVTM and CDR2 ANQGSEA come from the germline V gene. The CDR3 bases are TGCAGCGGGGGCCCCGCGGATACGCAGTATTTT. Its protein product is CSGGPADTQYF.

The V and J genes are TRBV2 and TRBJ2-5; a weak D match, TRBD1 (5 bases). CDR3 size: 17 residues. V lost 8 bases to trimming and J lost 4 bases, with 26 bases between them. Looked up from germline, CDR1 is SNHLY and CDR2 is FYNNEI. As DNA, the CDR3 is TGTGCCAGCCGGGTAGGAACAGGCGGAATTCCGGCAGAGACCCAGTACTTC. Encoded protein: CASRVGTGGIPAETQYF.

This clone was detected once. This chain joins TRBV5-6 and TRBJ1-2; 8 positions match TRBD1. Germline CDR1 is SGHDT and CDR2 is YYEEEE. This CDR3 spans 14 amino acids. J lost 7 bases, V lost 3 bases, and 8 bases had no gene match. The CDR3: CASSSVQGATGYTF. CDR3 nucleotides: TGTGCCAGCAGCTCTGTGCAGGGGGCAACTGGCTACACCTTC.

This chain connects TRBV11-2 to TRBJ2-7; 9 positions match TRBD2. Germline V gives CDR1 SGHAT, CDR2 FQNNGV. V was pared by 0 bases and J by 1 base, with 4 bases of the junction left unmatched. This CDR3 has 16 residues. The CDR3 region has the DNA TGTGCCAGCAGCTTAGACCTAGCGGGACTTTCCTACGAGCAGTACTTC. This encodes CASSLDLAGLSYEQYF. Looking up the rest from reference TRBV11-2 and TRBJ2-7 gives the full variable domain: EAGVAQSPRYKIIEKRQSVAFWCNPISGHATLYWYQQILGQGPKLLIQFQNNGVVDDSQLPKDRFSAERLKGVDSTLKIQPAKLEDSAVYLCASSLDLAGLSYEQYFGPGTRLTVT.

The CDR3 nucleotides are TGTGCCAGCAGCTCCTGGACCCGGAGGGATTCACCCCTCCACTTT. Protein: CASSSWTRRDSPLHF. The genes are TRBV5-6 and TRBJ1-6; D gene ambiguous. Germline CDR1 and CDR2: SGHDT and YYEEEE. The CDR3 contains 15 residues. V lost 3 bases and J lost 8, with 15 bases in between.

There are a few counts of this clone. The genes are TRBV6-5 and TRBJ1-4; tentative D call: TRBD1 (5 bases). Per the germline V gene, CDR1 is MNHEY and CDR2 is SVGAGI. The CDR3 length is 13 residues. V was cut by 6 bases and J by 7 bases, with 12 bases left in between. CDR3: CASRSRRGEKLFF. DNA for the CDR3: TGTGCCAGCAGAAGTAGGAGGGGTGAAAAACTGTTTTTT.

J is TRBJ2-1 and V is TRBV4-3; a possible D gene is TRBD1 (7 bases). Germline CDR1 reads LGHNA; CDR2 reads YSLEER. Trimming shortened V by 0 bases and J by 4 bases, and 16 bases separated the two germline ends. The CDR3 is 17 amino acids. This CDR3 reads CASSQDLTRGEYNEQFF. CDR3 DNA: TGCGCCAGCAGCCAAGATCTGACCAGGGGGGAATACAATGAGCAGTTCTTC.

This chain joins TRBV15 and TRBJ2-5; possibly TRBD1 for D (5 bases). Germline V CDR1 and CDR2: LNHNV, YYDKDF (reference sequence). The CDR3 runs to 12 residues. The V and J ends lost 6 bases and 2 bases respectively, with 7 bases between them. CDR3 in amino acids: CATRRGQETQYF. The CDR3 DNA sequence: TGTGCCACCAGAAGGGGTCAAGAGACCCAGTACTTC. Based on the CDR3 plus reference TRBV15 and TRBJ2-5, the full variable domain is DAMVIQNPRYQVTQFGKPVTLSCSQTLNHNVMYWYQQKSSQAPKLLFHYYDKDFNNEADTPDNFQSRRPNTSFCFLDIRSPGLGDTAMYLCATRRGQETQYFGPGTRLLVL.

This chain joins TRBV30 and TRBJ1-1; TRBD1 matches at 8 bases. With 2 bases clipped from V and 2 bases from J, the junction kept 4 bases outside the gene matches. Germline-derived CDR1 and CDR2 are GTSNPN and SVGIG (reference sequence). The CDR3 loop spans 14 amino acids. The CDR3 is CAWSRQGLNTEAFF. The CDR3 DNA reads as TGTGCCTGGAGTAGACAGGGGCTCAACACTGAAGCTTTCTTT.

V is TRBV28 and J is TRBJ1-2, with 8 bases aligning to TRBD1. The CDR3 covers 13 residues. Trimming took 7 bases from V and 4 from J; bases not matched to a gene: 5. Germline V gives CDR1 MDHEN, CDR2 SYDVKM. CDR3 nucleotides: TGTGCCAGCACCCCCGGACAGGGCTATGGCTACACCTTC. It specifies CASTPGQGYGYTF.

On this clone: At one end the junction does not follow the germline gene, possibly because of a read error. CDR3 sequence (DNA): TGTGCCAGTAGCGCGGTGGGTAATGTAAAACTGTTTTTT. Protein product: CASSAVGNVKLFF. The chain is built from TRBV19 and TRBJ1-4; D is uncertain. Germline-derived CDR1 and CDR2 are LNHDA and SQIVND (reference sequence). The CDR3 sequence is 13 residues long.

The V gene is TRBV18, the J gene TRBJ1-1; D gene uncertain. CDR3 size: 11 residues. The V gene's germline CDR1 is KGHSH and CDR2 LQKENI. The V and J ends lost 4 bases and 8 bases respectively, with 8 bases between them. CDR3 DNA sequence: TGTGCCAGCTCACGCGTGGGAGAAGCTTTCTTT. The encoded protein is CASSRVGEAFF.

This clone turned up a few times. The V gene is TRBV28, the J gene TRBJ1-5, with D possibly being TRBD1 (5 bases). Germline V CDR1 and CDR2: MDHEN, SYDVKM. There are 16 residues in the CDR3. Trimming stripped 4 bases from V and 0 bases from J, with 13 bases between. The CDR3 sequence: CASSSTGVYSNQPQHF. Here the CDR3 DNA reads TGTGCCAGCAGTTCTACAGGAGTTTATAGCAATCAGCCCCAGCATTTT.

The chain employs TRBV28 and TRBJ2-7; D gene unclear. V lost 0 bases to trimming and J lost 0 bases, with 6 bases between them. Germline V gives CDR1 MDHEN, CDR2 SYDVKM. This CDR3 contains 14 residues. The CDR3 coding sequence is TGTGCCAGCAGTTTATGGGCGAGCTCCTACGAGCAGTACTTC. It translates to CASSLWASSYEQYF.

This clone was detected only a few times. V and J are TRBV29-1 and TRBJ1-1, with D hard to call. Germline lookup yields CDR1 SQVTM and CDR2 ANQGSEA. The CDR3 covers 13 residues. The V end was cut by 6 bases, the J end by 6 bases, with 17 bases between. CDR3 nucleotide sequence: TGCAGCGTCCGAGGAGGGATCTTCGCTGAAGCTTTCTTT. Translation: CSVRGGIFAEAFF. Full variable domain (remainder filled in from reference TRBV29-1 and TRBJ1-1): SAVISQKPSRDICQRGTSLTIQCQVDSQVTMMFWYRQQPGQSLTLIATANQGSEATYESGFVIDKFPISRPNLTFSTLTVSNMSPEDSSIYLCSVRGGIFAEAFFGQGTRLTVV.

Details on this clone: A read error may account for a junction end that differs from germline. This chain connects TRBV29-1 to TRBJ1-2; 8 positions agree with TRBD1. Germline V lookup: CDR1 SQVTM, CDR2 ANQGSEA. The CDR3 runs to 10 residues. The CDR3 is CSADEGQAVF. The CDR3, as DNA: TGCAGCGCCGACGAGGGACAGGCCGTCTTC. The full variable domain, completed using reference TRBV29-1 and TRBJ1-2, is SAVISQKPSRDICQRGTSLTIQCQVDSQVTMMFWYRQQPGQSLTLIATANQGSEATYESGFVIDKFPISRPNLTFSTLTVSNMSPEDSSIYLCSADEGQAVFGSGTRLTVV.

The rearrangement links TRBV4-3 to TRBJ2-2; no reliable D call. This CDR3 has 12 amino acids. V was cut by 4 bases and J by 2 bases, with 2 bases left in between. In germline, CDR1 is LGHNA, CDR2 YSLEER. The CDR3 DNA follows: TGCGCCAGCAGCCTAAACACCGGGGAGCTGTTTTTT. It specifies CASSLNTGELFF.

The chain is built from TRBV28 and TRBJ2-7; 7 positions match TRBD1. The germline CDR1 and CDR2 sequences are MDHEN and SYDVKM. The CDR3 spans 15 residues. Germline trimming cut 7 bases from V and 0 bases from J; bases unmatched to any gene: 9. CDR3 loop: CASNQGVYTSYEQYF. In DNA, the CDR3 is TGTGCCAGCAACCAGGGGGTCTACACCTCCTACGAGCAGTACTTC.

The chain is built from TRBV10-3 and TRBJ1-2; D perhaps matches TRBD1 (5 bases). This CDR3 spans 14 amino acids. The germline gives CDR1 ENHRY, CDR2 SYGVKD. V was pared by 4 bases and J by 8 bases, with 17 bases between. The CDR3 region is CAISAQRDAEGYTF. DNA for the CDR3: TGTGCCATCAGTGCACAAAGGGACGCGGAAGGCTACACCTTC.

The rearrangement uses TRBV19 and TRBJ2-2; 10 bases align to TRBD2. V was clipped by 7 bases and J by 4 bases; unmatched bases: 6. The CDR3 has 15 residues. CDR1 and CDR2 from the germline V gene are LNHDA and SQIVND (reference sequence). Here the CDR3 DNA reads TGTGCCAGTACCCCAGGGACTAGCGTCACCGGGGAGCTGTTTTTT. Translating gives CASTPGTSVTGELFF.

This clone is a singleton in its sample. V is TRBV28 and J is TRBJ2-2, with TRBD1 identical over 9 bases. Trimming took 1 base from V and 6 from J; bases not matched to a gene: 6. This CDR3 is 16 amino acids long. CDR1 is MDHEN and CDR2 is SYDVKM in the germline V gene. CDR3 sequence: CASSLLGTGLAGELFF. CDR3 bases: TGTGCCAGCAGTTTATTGGGGACAGGGTTGGCCGGGGAGCTGTTTTTT.

The chain joins TRBV6-1 to TRBJ2-1; D not certain. Germline loops: CDR1 MNHNS, CDR2 SASEGT. CDR3 size: 15 residues. The V and J ends lost 2 bases and 4 bases respectively, with 12 bases between them. This chain's CDR3 is CASSEYPRRYNEQFF. Here the CDR3 DNA reads TGTGCCAGCAGTGAATACCCACGAAGGTACAATGAGCAGTTCTTC.

V and J are TRBV28 and TRBJ2-7, with TRBD2 identical over 10 bases. The germline CDR1 and CDR2 sequences are MDHEN and SYDVKM. The CDR3 consists of 14 residues. The V gene end was trimmed by 6 bases and the J gene end by 6 bases; junction bases not matched to a gene: 8. This CDR3 is CASRSPSGRGEQYF. The CDR3 DNA reads TGTGCCAGCAGGAGCCCTAGCGGGAGAGGCGAGCAGTACTTC. The whole variable domain, filled in from reference TRBV28 and TRBJ2-7, reads DVKVTQSSRYLVKRTGEKVFLECVQDMDHENMFWYRQDPGLGLRLIYFSYDVKMKEKGDIPEGYSVSREKKERFSLILESASTNQTSMYLCASRSPSGRGEQYFGPGTRLTVT.

V gene TRBV20-1 combines with J gene TRBJ2-1; D is unresolved. V was cut by 3 bases and J by 7 bases, with 4 bases left in between. Germline CDR1 reads DFQATT; CDR2 reads SNEGSKA (reference sequence). The CDR3 is made up of 10 amino acids. The CDR3 DNA reads TGCAGTGCTAGTTTGAATGAGCAGTTCTTC. Translation gives CSASLNEQFF.